This T cell receptor (beta chain) was obtained from a study of identical twins. One entry per CDR3 protein, called by TCRdb with MiXCR from the 5' RACE reads. This sample has about 450,000 distinct CDR3 sequences, with 15% to 20% found just once. The V segment lost 1 base and the J segment 3 bases; nucleotides outside the gene matches: 3. The CDR3 extends over 14 amino acids. Germline CDR1 MDHEN, CDR2 SYDVKM. Findings and caveats of the study: While abundant cord blood beta clonotypes carried fewer insertions, memory repertoires showed no such pattern. Partial confounding of zero-insertion analyses by invariant MAIT and iNKT cells was possible. Modelling approaches yielded underestimates of out-of-frame TCR alpha sharing between monozygotic twins.

Notes on this clonotype: The target antigen is unknown.

The sample consisted of naive T cells sorted from blood. This chain connects TRBV28 to TRBJ2-7, with 7 bases matching TRBD1. The sequence was collected from a middle-aged man in good health. The CDR3 nucleotides are TGTGCCAGCAGTTTATCCACAGGGGACTACGAGCAGTACTTC. It yields the protein CASSLSTGDYEQYF.